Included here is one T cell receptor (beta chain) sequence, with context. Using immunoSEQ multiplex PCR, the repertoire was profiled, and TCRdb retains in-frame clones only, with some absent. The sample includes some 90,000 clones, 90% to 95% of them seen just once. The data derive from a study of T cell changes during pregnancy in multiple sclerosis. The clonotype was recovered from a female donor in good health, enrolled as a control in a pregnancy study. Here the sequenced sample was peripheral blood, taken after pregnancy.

In nucleotides, the CDR3 is TGTGCCAGCAGTGCCCACTCTGGGGCCAACGTCCTGACTTTC. It yields the protein CASSAHSGANVLTF. The genes are TRBV6-4 and TRBJ2-6, with D unresolved. The CDR3 spans 14 residues. V shed 4 bases and J shed 0 bases, with 4 bases lying between them. Germline assignment: CDR1 MRHNA and CDR2 SNTAGT.